This entry lists 25 T cell receptor beta chains sequenced from one sample in a study of blood T cell repertoires in COVID-19. The data were produced by immunoSEQ multiplex PCR, yet TCRdb's version contains in-frame clones alone and is incomplete. The sample includes just under 90,000 clones, around 88% of them seen just once. Sequencing was carried out using peripheral blood. These receptors were obtained from a man aged 55 to 70 with acute or convalescent COVID-19.

By share, this clone counts as medium-sized (0.01 to 0.1%). V and J are TRBV5-1 and TRBJ2-1; TRBD1 aligns across 9 bases. The CDR3 length is 14 residues. Germline assignment: CDR1 SGHRS and CDR2 YFSETQ. J was trimmed by 8 bases and V by 2 bases; bases with no gene match: 5. CDR3 DNA: TGCGCCAGCAGCTTTAGGGGACAGGGCGATGAGCAGTTCTTC. Translating gives CASSFRGQGDEQFF.

V and J are TRBV5-1 and TRBJ1-2; D gene unclear. Germline V gives CDR1 SGHRS, CDR2 YFSETQ. The CDR3 has 16 residues. V was pared by 2 bases and J by 0 bases, with 14 bases between. CDR3: CASSLRLPGTNYGYTF. The CDR3, as DNA: TGCGCCAGCAGCTTAAGACTACCGGGGACTAACTATGGCTACACCTTC.

The genes are TRBV5-1 and TRBJ2-3, with 13 bases matching TRBD2. Germline V gene data show CDR1 as SGHRS and CDR2 as YFSETQ. The V segment lost 4 bases and the J segment 4 bases; nucleotides outside the gene matches: 6. This CDR3 contains 16 residues. CDR3 residues: CASSHRTSGGSDTQYF. DNA of the CDR3: TGCGCCAGCAGCCATCGGACTAGCGGGGGTTCAGATACGCAGTATTTT.

CDR3 amino acids: CASSLEGGLLNYGYTF. As DNA, the CDR3 is TGTGCCAGCAGCTTAGAGGGAGGCCTCCTTAACTATGGCTACACCTTC. The rearrangement links TRBV7-8 to TRBJ1-2; no reliable D call. This CDR3 is built from 16 residues. V lost 1 base and J 1 base, leaving 13 bases between the germline ends. CDR1 is SGHVS and CDR2 is FQNEAQ in the germline V gene.

V usage is TRBV5-1 and J usage is TRBJ1-6; tentative D call: TRBD1 (5 bases). Trimming stripped 0 bases from V and 13 bases from J, with 14 bases between. Germline-derived CDR1 and CDR2 are SGHRS and YFSETQ. This CDR3 region has 14 residues. CDR3 residues: CASSLAGNGQPLHF. The CDR3 nucleotides read TGCGCCAGCAGCTTGGCAGGGAACGGGCAGCCCCTCCACTTT.

CDR3 in DNA: TGTGCCAGCAGCTTAGAACGGGCAGGGACTTATAATTCACCCCTCCACTTT. Translating gives CASSLERAGTYNSPLHF. The chain employs TRBV7-2 and TRBJ1-6, with D possibly TRBD1 on 5 matching bases. From germline, CDR1 is SGHTA and CDR2 FQGNSA. The V and J ends lost 1 base and 4 bases respectively, with 14 bases between them. The CDR3 is 17 amino acids.

The chain carries TRBV18 and TRBJ2-1, with TRBD2 matching over 9 bases. Looked up from germline, CDR1 is KGHSH and CDR2 is LQKENI. Trimming cost V 6 bases and J 12 bases; bases outside gene matches: 15. The length of the CDR3 is 15 residues. CDR3 DNA: TGTGCCAGCTCCCCTCTTCCGGCGGGAGGGCCCATGCAGTTCTTC. It specifies CASSPLPAGGPMQFF.

The chain is built from TRBV20-1 and TRBJ2-7; D remains ambiguous. V gave up 2 bases and J gave up 5 bases, with 7 bases separating them. The CDR3 is 11 residues long. Germline CDR1 DFQATT, CDR2 SNEGSKA (reference sequence). Here the CDR3 reads CSARSGHEQYF. The CDR3 nucleotides read TGCAGTGCTAGATCTGGCCACGAGCAGTACTTC.

CDR3 amino acids: CASSVEGVQETQYF. The CDR3, as DNA: TGTGCCAGCAGCGTAGAAGGGGTCCAAGAGACCCAGTACTTC. This rearrangement joins TRBV9 to TRBJ2-5; D is perhaps TRBD1 (5 bases). Germline V gene data show CDR1 as SGDLS and CDR2 as YYNGEE. Trimming left V 0 bases short and J 1 base short, with 7 bases between. The CDR3 is 14 amino acids.

The rearrangement joins TRBV10-1 to TRBJ2-4, with 9 bases that match TRBD1. In germline, CDR1 is WNHNN, CDR2 SYGVQD (reference sequence). This CDR3 has 14 residues. After removal of 6 bases from V and 8 bases from J, the junction contained 8 bases not matched to a gene. CDR3 amino acids: CASSDPGQGDIQYF. CDR3 in DNA: TGCGCCAGCAGCGATCCGGGACAGGGTGACATTCAGTACTTC.

The J gene is TRBJ2-1, the V gene TRBV9, with a possible D match to TRBD1 (5 bases). Germline values: CDR1 SGDLS, CDR2 YYNGEE. The CDR3 covers 15 residues. V lost 3 bases and J 0 bases, leaving 10 bases between the germline ends. The CDR3 spells CASSATVGSYNEQFF. CDR3 coding DNA: TGTGCCAGCAGCGCGACAGTTGGCTCCTACAATGAGCAGTTCTTC.

In regard to this clone: Other DNA sequences in the sample encode the same CDR3. The rearrangement links TRBV24-1 to TRBJ2-3; 9 bases align to TRBD2. After removal of 3 bases from V and 3 bases from J, the junction contained 0 bases not matched to a gene. This CDR3 is 14 amino acids long. Germline V gene data show CDR1 as KGHDR and CDR2 as SFDVKD. The CDR3 region has the DNA TGTGCCACCAGTGATAGCGGGGGGACAGATACGCAGTATTTT. Translation gives CATSDSGGTDTQYF.

The chain employs TRBV5-1 and TRBJ2-7; TRBD1 matches 12 bases. The CDR3 runs to 14 residues. V shed 3 bases, J shed 3 bases, and the junction held 1 base outside the gene matches. The germline gives CDR1 SGHRS, CDR2 YFSETQ. CDR3 bases: TGCGCCAGCAGCTGGGACAGGGGGCACTACGAGCAGTACTTC. Translation: CASSWDRGHYEQYF.

V is TRBV18 and J is TRBJ1-5; D perhaps matches TRBD1 (5 bases). The ends were cut back, 2 bases at V and 3 bases at J, with 14 bases in the middle. The CDR3 is 16 residues long. Per the germline V gene, CDR1 is KGHSH and CDR2 is LQKENI. The CDR3 sequence is CASSPNYPRDNQPQHF. CDR3 sequence (DNA): TGTGCCAGCTCACCAAACTACCCCAGGGACAATCAGCCCCAGCATTTT.

The CDR3 loop reads CASSRGQGAYGYTF. Here the CDR3 DNA reads TGTGCCAGCAGTAGGGGACAGGGCGCCTATGGCTACACCTTC. V gene TRBV27 combines with J gene TRBJ1-2, with TRBD1 matching 9 bases. V shed 5 bases, J shed 4 bases, and the junction held 5 bases outside the gene matches. Germline loops: CDR1 MNHEY, CDR2 SMNVEV (reference sequence). The CDR3 is 14 amino acids.

The chain recombines TRBV7-9 with TRBJ2-2; TRBD2 aligns across 8 bases. J lost 0 bases, V lost 1 base, and 1 base had no gene match. Germline V gene lookup returns CDR1 SEHNR and CDR2 FQNEAQ (reference sequence). The CDR3 consists of 16 residues. Here the CDR3 reads CASSLVSGTNTGELFF. The DNA for the CDR3 is TGTGCCAGCAGCTTAGTTAGCGGGACGAACACCGGGGAGCTGTTTTTT.

The chain links TRBV30 to TRBJ2-5; 9 bases map to TRBD2. Trimming at V came to 7 bases and at J to 2 bases, leaving 8 bases not matched to a gene. CDR3 size: 14 residues. Germline loops: CDR1 GTSNPN, CDR2 SVGIG (reference sequence). This CDR3 is CASLAGAGQETQYF. As DNA, the CDR3 is TGTGCCTCCTTAGCGGGAGCTGGGCAAGAGACCCAGTACTTC. The full variable domain, rest sourced from reference TRBV30 and TRBJ2-5, is SQTIHQWPATLVQPVGSPLSLECTVEGTSNPNLYWYRQAAGRGLQLLFYSVGIGQISSEVPQNLSASRPQDRQFILSSKKLLLSDSGFYLCASLAGAGQETQYFGPGTRLLVL.

This chain connects TRBV5-5 to TRBJ2-1; 8 bases align to TRBD1. V trimming: 4 bases; J trimming: 9 bases; junction bases outside the gene matches: 6. Germline CDR1 is SGHKS and CDR2 is YYEKEE (reference sequence). This CDR3 is 13 amino acids long. CDR3 region: CASSADRASEQFF. The CDR3 DNA is TGTGCCAGCAGCGCGGACAGGGCTAGTGAGCAGTTCTTC.

This chain links TRBV7-9 with TRBJ1-1; D is possibly TRBD1 (5 bases). CDR3 length: 15 residues. In germline, CDR1 is SEHNR, CDR2 FQNEAQ (reference sequence). Between the trimmed V and J ends, which lost 0 bases and 1 base, there was a span of 9 bases. The CDR3 protein is CASSLASGQNTEAFF. CDR3 coding DNA: TGTGCCAGCAGCTTAGCGTCAGGACAGAACACTGAAGCTTTCTTT.

The chain links TRBV5-8 to TRBJ1-2; D is possibly TRBD1 (5 bases). CDR1 and CDR2 from the germline V gene are SGHTS and YDEGEE. The CDR3 covers 15 residues. Trimming cost V 0 bases and J 2 bases, with 11 bases left between them. CDR3 coding DNA: TGTGCCAGCAGCTTGGCCCTCGGGGGGAACTATGGCTACACCTTC. Translated, it gives CASSLALGGNYGYTF.

The V and J genes are TRBV4-1 and TRBJ1-5, with D tentatively TRBD1 (6 bases). V was trimmed by 0 bases and J by 2 bases, leaving 11 bases between them. CDR1 is MGHRA and CDR2 is YSYEKL in the germline V gene. CDR3 length: 16 amino acids. Here the CDR3 DNA reads TGCGCCAGCAGCCAAGAAAACAGGGTAGGCAATCAGCCCCAGCATTTT. Translating it yields CASSQENRVGNQPQHF.

The V and J genes are TRBV28 and TRBJ1-2, with D possibly matching TRBD1 (6 bases). Trimming removed 6 bases from V and 8 bases from J, with 19 bases in between. This CDR3 has 14 residues. Germline V lookup: CDR1 MDHEN, CDR2 SYDVKM. Here the CDR3 reads CASRPPGRGEGYTF. CDR3 sequence (DNA): TGTGCCAGCAGACCCCCGGGCAGGGGAGAGGGCTACACCTTC.

The V and J genes are TRBV11-2 and TRBJ2-1; 8 bases are shared with TRBD2. The J segment lost 6 bases and the V segment lost 2 bases, leaving 3 bases of the junction unmatched. The CDR3 has 14 residues. CDR1 is SGHAT, CDR2 FQNNGV, per germline. CDR3 protein: CASSLTAGVNEQFF. The CDR3 region has the DNA TGTGCCAGCAGCTTAACAGCGGGGGTCAATGAGCAGTTCTTC.

The gene calls are TRBV19 and TRBJ1-5, with 8 bases aligning to TRBD1. The CDR3 consists of 15 residues. The trim removed 3 bases at V and 1 base at J, leaving 2 bases unmatched. The germline gives CDR1 LNHDA, CDR2 SQIVND (reference sequence). CDR3 bases: TGTGCCAGTAGTATTGGGGACAGGAGCAATCAGCCCCAGCATTTT. Protein product: CASSIGDRSNQPQHF.

CDR3 DNA: TGCGCCAGCAGCTTGGGGGGGCAACTTTTAACTAACTATGGCTACACCTTC. Translated: CASSLGGQLLTNYGYTF. The chain has TRBV5-1 and TRBJ1-2; D is perhaps TRBD1 (6 bases). Germline values: CDR1 SGHRS, CDR2 YFSETQ. The ends were cut back, 0 bases at V and 0 bases at J, with 15 bases in the middle. CDR3 length: 17 amino acids.